Detailed here is one T cell receptor beta chain. These data originate in a study of blood T cell repertoires in COVID-19. The CDR3 sequence is 15 residues long. Germline V lookup: CDR1 LNHDA, CDR2 SQIVND (reference sequence). V lost 5 bases to trimming and J lost 1 base, with 14 bases between them. Repertoires were generated with immunoSEQ multiplex PCR, while TCRdb's copy carries only in-frame clones and drops some. The sample has 450,000 to 500,000 clones, over 75% seen once. Sequencing input: peripheral blood. J is TRBJ1-1 and V is TRBV19; D may be TRBD1 (5 bases). The receptor comes from a human donor in a cohort sampled during active COVID-19. The CDR3 loop reads CASSPQTAPNTEAFF. The DNA for the CDR3 is TGTGCCAGTAGTCCGCAGACAGCCCCGAACACTGAAGCTTTCTTT.